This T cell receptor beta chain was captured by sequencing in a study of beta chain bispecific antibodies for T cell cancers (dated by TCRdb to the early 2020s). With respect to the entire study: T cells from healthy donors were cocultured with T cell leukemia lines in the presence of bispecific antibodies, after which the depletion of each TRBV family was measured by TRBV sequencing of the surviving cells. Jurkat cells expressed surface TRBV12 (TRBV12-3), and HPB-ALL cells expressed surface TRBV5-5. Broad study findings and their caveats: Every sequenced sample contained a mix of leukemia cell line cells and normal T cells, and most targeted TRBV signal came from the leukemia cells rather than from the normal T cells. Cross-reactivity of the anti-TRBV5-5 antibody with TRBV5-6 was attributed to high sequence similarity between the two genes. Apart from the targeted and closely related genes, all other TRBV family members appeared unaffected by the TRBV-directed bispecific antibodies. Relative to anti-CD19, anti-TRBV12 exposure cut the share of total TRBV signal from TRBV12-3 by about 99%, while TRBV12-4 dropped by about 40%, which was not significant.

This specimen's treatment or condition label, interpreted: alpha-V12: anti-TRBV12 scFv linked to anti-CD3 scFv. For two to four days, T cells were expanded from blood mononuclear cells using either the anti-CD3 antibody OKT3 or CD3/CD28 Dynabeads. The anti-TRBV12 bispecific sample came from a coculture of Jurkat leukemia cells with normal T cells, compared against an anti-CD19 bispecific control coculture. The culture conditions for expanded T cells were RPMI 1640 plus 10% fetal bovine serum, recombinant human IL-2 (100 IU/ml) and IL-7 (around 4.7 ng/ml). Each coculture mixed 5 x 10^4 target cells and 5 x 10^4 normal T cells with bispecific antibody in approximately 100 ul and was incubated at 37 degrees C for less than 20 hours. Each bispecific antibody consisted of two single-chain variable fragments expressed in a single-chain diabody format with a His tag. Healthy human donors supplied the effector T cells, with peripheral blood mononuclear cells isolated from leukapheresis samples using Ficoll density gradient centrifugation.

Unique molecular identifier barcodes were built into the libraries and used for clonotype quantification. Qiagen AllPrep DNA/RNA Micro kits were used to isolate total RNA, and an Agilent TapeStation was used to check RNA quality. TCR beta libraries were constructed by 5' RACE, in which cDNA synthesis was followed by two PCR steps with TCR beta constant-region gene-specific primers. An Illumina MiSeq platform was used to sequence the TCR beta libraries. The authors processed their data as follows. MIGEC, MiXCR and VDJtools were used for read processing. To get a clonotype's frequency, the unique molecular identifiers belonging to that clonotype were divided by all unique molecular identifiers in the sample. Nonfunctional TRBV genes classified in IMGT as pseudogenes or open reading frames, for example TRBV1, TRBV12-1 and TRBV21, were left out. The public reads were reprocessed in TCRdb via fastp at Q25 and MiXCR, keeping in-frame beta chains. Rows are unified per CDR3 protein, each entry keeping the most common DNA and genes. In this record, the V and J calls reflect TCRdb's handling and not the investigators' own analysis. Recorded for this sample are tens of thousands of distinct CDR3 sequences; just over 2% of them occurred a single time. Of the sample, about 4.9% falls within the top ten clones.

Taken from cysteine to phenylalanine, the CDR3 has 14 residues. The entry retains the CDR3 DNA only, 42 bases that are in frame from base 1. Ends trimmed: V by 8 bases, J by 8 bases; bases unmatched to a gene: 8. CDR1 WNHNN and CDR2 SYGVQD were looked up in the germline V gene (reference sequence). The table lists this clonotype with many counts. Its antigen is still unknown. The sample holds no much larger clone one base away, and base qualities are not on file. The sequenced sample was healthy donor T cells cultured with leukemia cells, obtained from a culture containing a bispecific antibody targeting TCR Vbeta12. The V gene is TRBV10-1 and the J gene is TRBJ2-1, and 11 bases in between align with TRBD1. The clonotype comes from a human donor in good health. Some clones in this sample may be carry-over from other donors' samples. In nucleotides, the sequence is TGCGCCAGCGGACAGGGGGCGAATATCGATGAGCAGTTCTTC. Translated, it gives CASGQGANIDEQFF.